A selection of T cell receptor beta chains follows, all from one sample in a study of cytotoxic CD8 clonotypes in ibrutinib-treated CLL. Some clones are missing from TCRdb's copy, which holds only in-frame ones; the method was immunoSEQ multiplex PCR. The sample lists 150,000 to 200,000 clones, approximately 77% occurring once. This specimen consisted of PBMCs, obtained after 12 months of ibrutinib treatment. Every receptor here comes from a human donor with chronic lymphocytic leukemia. Both conserved end residues are part of each CDR3. D genes are given only for firm matches. Clone size appears in some rows only: once, few, many, or a class for an expanded clone.

clone_size	v_call	j_call	d_call	cdr3_aa	cdr3_nt
.	TRBV4-1	TRBJ2-2	.	CASSQLSGGLAGELFF	TGCGCCAGCAGCCAGCTCTCCGGGGGCCTGGCCGGGGAGCTGTTTTTT
few	TRBV11-2	TRBJ1-1	.	CASSEKVSDTEAFF	TGTGCCAGCAGCGAAAAAGTTAGTGACACTGAAGCTTTCTTT
.	TRBV27	TRBJ2-3	TRBD2	CASSGRSGNTDTQYF	TGTGCCAGCAGTGGTAGGAGCGGGAACACAGATACGCAGTATTTT
few	TRBV2	TRBJ1-1	TRBD1	CASRGQGRHTEAFF	TGTGCCAGCAGAGGACAGGGGAGGCACACTGAAGCTTTCTTT
.	TRBV6-5	TRBJ2-4	TRBD2	CASSSTGGAKNIQYF	TGTGCCAGCAGTTCAACGGGGGGAGCCAAAAACATTCAGTACTTC
.	TRBV5-3	TRBJ2-7	TRBD1	CARSLSETGSYEQYF	TGTGCCAGAAGCTTGAGTGAGACAGGGTCCTACGAGCAGTACTTC
.	TRBV6-5	TRBJ2-7	TRBD1	CASSFQRQGAGHEQYF	TGTGCCAGCAGTTTCCAGCGACAGGGAGCTGGCCACGAGCAGTACTTC
.	TRBV27	TRBJ1-2	TRBD1	CASRDADRDGSYTF	TGTGCCAGCAGGGACGCGGACAGGGACGGGAGCTACACCTTC
.	TRBV7-9	TRBJ2-7	.	CASSNGQSLEQYF	TGTGCCAGCAGTAACGGGCAGTCTCTTGAGCAGTACTTC
.	TRBV27	TRBJ1-4	.	CASSLSWQPNEKLFF	TGTGCCAGCAGTTTATCTTGGCAGCCTAATGAAAAACTGTTTTTT
few	TRBV2	TRBJ1-5	TRBD1	CASSWGQPSNQPQHF	TGTGCCAGCAGCTGGGGACAGCCTAGCAATCAGCCCCAGCATTTT
once	TRBV19	TRBJ2-7	.	CASSGTSGFEQYF	TGTGCCAGTAGCGGGACGTCAGGCTTCGAGCAGTACTTC
.	TRBV6-5	TRBJ2-3	.	CASSYSGGKTDTQYF	TGTGCCAGCAGTTACTCTGGGGGCAAGACAGATACGCAGTATTTT
.	TRBV4-1	TRBJ2-3	TRBD2	CASSHPLRRGASVADTQYF	TGCGCCAGCAGCCATCCCTTGCGGCGGGGGGCGTCCGTAGCAGATACGCAGTATTTT
.	TRBV7-2	TRBJ1-5	TRBD1	CASSPGQGNQPQHF	TGTGCCAGCAGCCCTGGACAGGGGAATCAGCCCCAGCATTTT
.	TRBV9	TRBJ2-1	.	CASSGGPGDEQFF	TGTGCCAGCAGCGGTGGTCCGGGGGATGAGCAGTTCTTC
.	TRBV30	TRBJ1-4	TRBD1	CAWNRQGTEKLFF	TGTGCCTGGAACCGACAGGGAACAGAAAAACTGTTTTTT
.	TRBV19	TRBJ1-4	.	CASSNLEYTTNEKLFF	TGTGCCAGTAGTAACCTCGAATACACAACTAATGAAAAACTGTTTTTT
few	TRBV19	TRBJ2-7	.	CASSLQGHYEQYF	TGTGCCAGTAGTCTTCAAGGGCACTACGAGCAGTACTTC
.	TRBV15	TRBJ1-2	TRBD1	CATSRDGTESYTF	TGTGCCACCAGCAGAGATGGGACAGAAAGCTACACCTTC
.	TRBV9	TRBJ2-1	.	CASRGDYNEQFF	TGTGCCAGCAGGGGGGACTACAATGAGCAGTTCTTC
.	TRBV9	TRBJ1-5	.	CASSVSSNSNQPQHF	TGTGCCAGCAGCGTATCCTCGAATAGCAATCAGCCCCAGCATTTT
few	TRBV27	TRBJ1-1	TRBD1	CASRDSSGGTEAFF	TGTGCCAGCCGGGACAGTTCAGGGGGCACTGAAGCTTTCTTT
.	TRBV7-2	TRBJ1-4	.	CASTPGRSNEKLFF	TGTGCCAGCACCCCGGGACGGAGTAATGAAAAACTGTTTTTT
.	TRBV5-6	TRBJ2-1	TRBD2	CASSLALGTSGDNEQFF	TGTGCCAGCAGCTTGGCCCTGGGGACTAGCGGGGACAATGAGCAGTTCTTC
.	TRBV28	TRBJ2-7	TRBD1	CASSLPPGQGPYGEQYF	TGTGCCAGCAGTCTCCCTCCCGGACAGGGGCCATATGGCGAGCAGTACTTC
.	TRBV28	TRBJ1-1	.	CASSSWQDTNTEAFF	TGTGCCAGCAGTTCCTGGCAGGATACGAACACTGAAGCTTTCTTT
.	TRBV30	TRBJ1-2	.	CAWSRRANYGYTF	TGTGCCTGGAGTCGCCGAGCTAACTATGGCTACACCTTC
.	TRBV4-2	TRBJ2-5	TRBD2	CASSQDGTRRGETQYF	TGTGCCAGCAGCCAAGATGGGACCCGGCGGGGGGAGACCCAGTACTTC
.	TRBV28	TRBJ1-5	TRBD1	CASLKIRGLNQPQHF	TGTGCCAGCCTAAAGATCAGGGGGCTCAATCAGCCCCAGCATTTT
few	TRBV7-2	TRBJ1-4	.	CASSLGAAPNEKLFF	TGTGCCAGCAGCTTAGGGGCAGCTCCTAATGAAAAACTGTTTTTT
.	TRBV10-3	TRBJ1-2	TRBD1	CAISDISGGPGYGYTF	TGTGCCATCAGTGACATATCAGGGGGACCGGGCTATGGCTACACCTTC
.	TRBV28	TRBJ1-6	.	CASSLVGRGNSPLHF	TGTGCCAGCAGTTTAGTGGGGCGGGGAAATTCACCCCTCCACTTT
.	TRBV4-3	TRBJ1-5	.	CASSQAPGGIDQPQHF	TGCGCCAGCAGCCAAGCCCCCGGGGGTATTGATCAGCCCCAGCATTTT
.	TRBV9	TRBJ2-3	TRBD2	CASGRGGGARTDTQYF	TGTGCCAGCGGGCGGGGCGGGGGGGCCCGCACAGATACGCAGTATTTT
.	TRBV29-1	TRBJ2-7	TRBD1	CSASPGQNYEQYF	TGCAGCGCTTCCCCGGGACAGAACTACGAGCAGTACTTC
.	TRBV2	TRBJ1-2	TRBD1	CASSEMTGGNGYTF	TGTGCCAGCAGTGAAATGACAGGGGGTAATGGCTACACCTTC
.	TRBV6-5	TRBJ1-2	.	CASTPHSSYGYTF	TGTGCCAGCACCCCTCACAGTTCCTATGGCTACACCTTC
.	TRBV7-3	TRBJ2-7	.	CASSQQAGPGHYEQYF	TGTGCCAGCAGCCAACAGGCGGGGCCAGGGCACTACGAGCAGTACTTC
.	TRBV5-4	TRBJ1-4	.	CASSPGPTTTNEKLFF	TGTGCCAGCAGCCCCGGTCCAACCACAACTAATGAAAAACTGTTTTTT
.	TRBV2	TRBJ1-5	TRBD1	CASSRTGLGQPQHF	TGTGCCAGCAGTAGGACAGGGCTTGGACAGCCCCAGCATTTT
.	TRBV7-2	TRBJ2-2	TRBD2	CASSLAGASGRSSAGELFF	TGTGCCAGCAGCTTAGCCGGGGCTAGCGGGAGATCATCGGCCGGGGAGCTGTTTTTT